The rows below give T cell receptor beta chains drawn from one sample of a study of patients and donors after allogeneic stem cell transplantation. In TCRdb, the RT-PCR reads were re-called with MiXCR into one record per CDR3 protein. The table lists about 960,000 distinct CDR3 sequences, over 15% of them singletons, with around 6% in the top ten. The specimen was blood, either unsorted or a sorted T cell fraction (not recorded which). These receptors all stem from a human donor who was either an allogeneic HSCT recipient or a stem cell or donor lymphocyte infusion donor (not recorded which). It is not recorded whose cells these are; they may come from a transplant donor. The CDR3 runs from the conserved cysteine through the conserved F or W. Clone size is not always given. Where it is, it says once, few, many or a class for expanded clones.

- TRBJ1-1 TRBV6-5 CASSYGGGGGKNTEAFF
few TRBJ2-7 TRBV5-1 CASSFGDRGAQYF
- TRBJ2-5 TRBV7-9 CASSLAWGGQETQYF
- TRBJ2-6 TRBV20-1 CSGRVGYSGANVLTF
- TRBJ1-1 TRBV4-2 CASSPTHRDLRTEAFF
many TRBJ2-1 TRBV12-3/TRBV12-4 CASRPPGLLAFDEQFF
- TRBJ2-3 TRBV7-2 CASSPIVAGGTDTRYF
- TRBJ2-7 TRBV19 CASSKVGGNAYEQYF
- TRBJ2-7 TRBV12-3/TRBV12-4 CASSRDNGAYEQYF
- TRBJ1-3 TRBV12-3/TRBV12-4 CASRPVSGNTIYF
- TRBJ2-5 TRBV27 CASSFPPRRLWTQYF
- TRBJ2-7 TRBV6-1 CASSLKRQSYEQYF
- TRBJ2-1 TRBV20-1 CSARVGGLSSYNEQFF
few TRBJ2-3 TRBV15 CATSRDRATDTQYF
- TRBJ1-1 TRBV9 CASSVVRGGAHEAFF
few TRBJ2-1 TRBV18 CASSPDRAAEQFF
- TRBJ1-5 TRBV4-1 CASSKWVNQPQHF
- TRBJ1-6 TRBV2 CASRAGGMLFGSGSYNSPLHF
few TRBJ2-5 TRBV7-9 CASSFEAGIGGQYF
- TRBJ2-3 TRBV5-5 CASSLWDRGSDTQYF
few TRBJ1-1 TRBV20-1 CSAWDRGNTEAFF
- TRBJ2-2 TRBV27 CASSLRGRAWIGELFF
- TRBJ1-4 TRBV20-1 CSAREVNGNEKLFF
- TRBJ2-1 TRBV6-4 CASSSPRTSPHEQFF
many TRBJ1-1 TRBV4-1 CASSLIGRTGPEAFF
- TRBJ2-5 TRBV5-6 CASSRRSGRETQYF
few TRBJ1-1 TRBV20-1 CSVPAGQAEAFF
- TRBJ2-6 TRBV3-1 CASSQTDVLTF
- TRBJ2-3 TRBV20-1 CSAKTGSQNTDTQYF
few TRBJ2-7 TRBV5-1 CASSMDGPYEQYF
- TRBJ1-1 TRBV10-3 CAISEPPNYGAFF
- TRBJ2-1 TRBV12-3/TRBV12-4 CASSPSSSGSYNEQFF
- TRBJ2-2 TRBV4-2 CASSQPTGTRGTGELFF
- TRBJ2-3 TRBV6-5 CASSYSSLAGKPDTQYF
- TRBJ2-5 TRBV6-1 CASRPTSGGPETQYF
- TRBJ2-2 TRBV6-1 CASRNRGTSTGELFF
- TRBJ1-4 TRBV27 CASKRQGGGEKLFF
many TRBJ2-1 TRBV12-3/TRBV12-4 CATGTGGYNEQFF
few TRBJ2-2 TRBV30 CAWMAETNTGELFF
- TRBJ1-3 TRBV20-1 CSAEDRTSGNTIYF
many TRBJ2-2 TRBV12-3/TRBV12-4 CASSFSPGELFF
- TRBJ2-1 TRBV10-3 CAIGGMTSAGNEQFF
few TRBJ2-3 TRBV5-1 CASSPGLTSGTDTQYF
- TRBJ1-1 TRBV12-3/TRBV12-4 CATTIYEAFF
- TRBJ2-2 TRBV21-1 CASSKPGWRGQHTGELFF